These T cell receptor beta chains were read from a single sample in a study of shared clonotypes between healthy human individuals. Profiling relied on immunoSEQ multiplex PCR, and the TCRdb table lists in-frame clones only, not all of them. The sample includes hundreds of thousands of clones, about 80% of them seen just once. The sample consisted of memory CD4+ T cells sorted from blood. These receptors originate from a woman aged 30 to 39 in good health. CDR3s include the opening cysteine and the closing phenylalanine or tryptophan. D genes are given only for firm matches. Part of the rows lack a size; the others show once, few, many or a class for expanded clones.

d_call,v_call,j_call,clone_size,cdr3_aa,cdr3_nt
-,TRBV21-1,TRBJ2-3,-,CASSKALAGVRKYF,TGTGCCAGCAGCAAAGCGTTAGCGGGGGTTAGGAAGTATTTT
-,TRBV5-1,TRBJ1-3,-,CASSLERSSGNTIYF,TGCGCCAGCAGCTTAGAGAGGAGCTCTGGAAACACCATATATTTT
TRBD2,TRBV7-9,TRBJ2-3,-,CASSLALGSGSTDTQYF,TGTGCCAGCAGCTTAGCGCTCGGTAGCGGGAGTACAGATACGCAGTATTTT
-,TRBV6-5,TRBJ1-5,-,CASSYGESQPQHF,TGTGCCAGCAGTTACGGGGAGAGCCAGCCCCAGCATTTT
-,TRBV4-2,TRBJ2-2,-,CASSQVVSGETGELFF,TGTGCCAGCAGCCAAGTAGTATCTGGAGAGACCGGGGAGCTGTTTTTT
-,TRBV5-1,TRBJ2-1,-,CASSLSTSSYNEQFF,TGCGCCAGCAGCTTGTCAACTAGCAGCTACAATGAGCAGTTCTTC
TRBD2,TRBV7-8,TRBJ2-7,-,CASSLAGLAGVSSYEQYF,TGTGCCAGCAGCTTAGCGGGACTAGCGGGCGTTAGCTCCTACGAGCAGTACTTC
-,TRBV28,TRBJ1-2,once,CASSPGGPDGYTF,TGTGCCAGCAGCCCTGGAGGGCCTGATGGCTACACCTTC
TRBD1,TRBV18,TRBJ1-2,-,CASSPLPTTDRGVYGYTF,TGTGCCAGCTCACCACTGCCCACCACCGACAGGGGGGTCTATGGCTACACCTTC
-,TRBV2,TRBJ1-3,-,CASSPQGGEGNTIYF,TGTGCCAGCAGTCCCCAGGGAGGTGAGGGAAACACCATATATTTT
-,TRBV27,TRBJ2-7,-,CASSLSIGAYEQYF,TGTGCCAGCAGTTTATCGATAGGAGCCTACGAGCAGTACTTC
TRBD1,TRBV2,TRBJ2-7,few,CASSVLTGGSGEQYF,TGTGCCAGCAGTGTACTTACAGGGGGCTCCGGCGAGCAGTACTTC
TRBD1,TRBV6-5,TRBJ1-6,-,CASSRTGGLDSPLHF,TGTGCCAGCAGTCGAACAGGGGGCCTGGATTCACCCCTCCACTTT
-,TRBV5-1,TRBJ2-2,few,CASSYGTATGELFF,TGCGCCAGCAGCTATGGGACCGCCACCGGGGAGCTGTTTTTT
-,TRBV4-2,TRBJ1-4,-,CASSQAGVANEKLFF,TGTGCCAGCAGCCAGGCGGGGGTGGCTAATGAAAAACTGTTTTTT
TRBD1,TRBV7-2,TRBJ2-1,-,CASSHGQGSWKQFF,TGTGCCAGCAGCCACGGACAGGGATCCTGGAAGCAGTTCTTC
TRBD2,TRBV6-1,TRBJ2-3,-,CASSGTSQRADTQYF,TGTGCCAGCAGCGGGACTAGCCAGAGGGCAGATACGCAGTATTTT
-,TRBV27,TRBJ2-3,-,CASNNYGSRTDTQYF,TGTGCCAGCAACAATTACGGGAGCCGGACAGATACGCAGTATTTT
TRBD1,TRBV7-9,TRBJ1-4,-,CASSLRTGGFATNEKLFF,TGTGCCAGCAGCTTAAGGACAGGGGGATTTGCAACTAATGAAAAACTGTTTTTT
-,TRBV19,TRBJ2-6,-,CASLGAPGANVLTF,TGTGCCAGTCTGGGGGCGCCTGGGGCCAACGTCCTGACTTTC
-,TRBV25-1,TRBJ1-1,-,CASSRRVRTEAFF,TGTGCCAGCAGTAGAAGGGTGCGGACTGAAGCTTTCTTT
TRBD1,TRBV2,TRBJ1-2,-,CASSDDRAGNYGYTF,TGTGCCAGCAGCGACGACAGGGCGGGTAACTATGGCTACACCTTC
-,TRBV29-1,TRBJ2-5,-,CSVEVAEETQYF,TGCAGCGTTGAGGTTGCGGAAGAGACCCAGTACTTC
TRBD2,TRBV6-1,TRBJ2-1,-,CASSEAFGGAYNEQFF,TGTGCCAGCAGTGAAGCGTTCGGGGGGGCCTACAATGAGCAGTTCTTC
-,TRBV5-5,TRBJ2-5,-,CASSFGSQETQYF,TGTGCCAGCAGCTTCGGCAGCCAAGAGACCCAGTACTTC
TRBD1,TRBV7-3,TRBJ1-1,-,CASSLEGAVGTEAFF,TGTGCCAGCAGCTTAGAGGGGGCGGTCGGCACTGAAGCTTTCTTT
-,TRBV28,TRBJ1-3,many,CASSLTEGNTIYF,TGTGCCAGCAGTTTGACAGAAGGAAACACCATATATTTT
-,TRBV30,TRBJ1-2,few,CAWSSLYGADGYTF,TGTGCCTGGAGTTCCCTTTACGGGGCGGATGGCTACACCTTC
TRBD1,TRBV6-6,TRBJ1-1,-,CASSKHQGAGDTEAFF,TGTGCCAGCAGTAAGCACCAGGGGGCAGGAGATACTGAAGCTTTCTTT
-,TRBV5-6,TRBJ1-1,few,CASSLGGRTEAFF,TGTGCCAGCAGCTTGGGAGGGCGCACTGAAGCTTTCTTT
TRBD2,TRBV5-6,TRBJ2-7,-,CASSPGTSGLYEQYF,TGTGCCAGCAGCCCTGGGACTAGCGGACTCTACGAGCAGTACTTC
-,TRBV12-5,TRBJ2-5,-,CASGGDSTQETQYF,TGTGCTAGTGGTGGGGACTCAACTCAAGAGACCCAGTACTTC
-,TRBV7-9,TRBJ2-1,-,CASRAPGPEQFF,TGTGCCAGCAGAGCGCCCGGGCCTGAGCAGTTCTTC
-,TRBV19,TRBJ2-2,-,CASSRGARELFF,TGTGCCAGTAGTAGGGGGGCACGGGAGCTGTTTTTT
-,TRBV28,TRBJ1-5,-,CASSLPGLPQHF,TGTGCCAGCAGTTTGCCCGGGCTGCCCCAGCATTTT
-,TRBV28,TRBJ2-7,few,CASSSSPYEQYF,TGTGCCAGCAGCAGTAGTCCGTACGAGCAGTACTTC
TRBD1,TRBV5-4,TRBJ1-2,-,CASSRQGAEYGYTF,TGTGCCAGCAGCCGACAGGGGGCGGAGTATGGCTACACCTTC
-,TRBV6-5,TRBJ2-7,many,CASSYSRDPPYEQYF,TGTGCCAGCAGTTACTCCCGTGATCCCCCCTACGAGCAGTACTTC
TRBD1,TRBV5-6,TRBJ1-4,-,CASSLRTGSNEKLFF,TGTGCCAGCAGCTTGAGGACAGGGTCAAATGAAAAACTGTTTTTT
TRBD1,TRBV28,TRBJ1-5,-,CASRTGQGRGVNQPQHF,TGTGCCAGCAGGACGGGACAGGGGCGGGGAGTCAATCAGCCCCAGCATTTT
TRBD2,TRBV27,TRBJ2-3,-,CASSRGPGLVTDTQYF,TGTGCCAGCAGTAGGGGCCCGGGACTAGTCACAGATACGCAGTATTTT
TRBD1,TRBV27,TRBJ1-5,few,CASSLRPPGQGNQPQHF,TGTGCCAGCAGTCTTCGACCCCCGGGACAGGGTAATCAGCCCCAGCATTTT
-,TRBV20-1,TRBJ2-1,-,CSASDAEQFF,TGCAGTGCTAGTGACGCAGAGCAGTTCTTC
-,TRBV7-9,TRBJ2-2,-,CASNLLTNTGELFF,TGTGCCAGCAACCTTCTAACGAACACCGGGGAGCTGTTTTTT
TRBD2,TRBV6-1,TRBJ2-3,once,CASRAGISTDTQYF,TGTGCCAGCAGAGCGGGGATTAGCACAGATACGCAGTATTTT
-,TRBV28,TRBJ2-3,-,CASIPQGRGFDTQYF,TGTGCCAGCATCCCCCAAGGGCGGGGATTCGATACGCAGTATTTT
TRBD2,TRBV7-2,TRBJ2-1,-,CASSSGTSGYNEQFF,TGTGCCAGCAGCTCCGGGACTAGCGGTTACAATGAGCAGTTCTTC
TRBD1,TRBV6-4,TRBJ2-7,-,CASSQQQGTATYEQYF,TGTGCCAGCAGCCAACAGCAGGGGACAGCTACCTACGAGCAGTACTTC
-,TRBV4-2,TRBJ2-4,-,CASSQGPGVKRYF,TGTGCCAGCAGCCAAGGTCCAGGGGTGAAAAGGTACTTC
-,TRBV4-1,TRBJ2-7,-,CASSQGPTAAYEQYF,TGCGCCAGCAGCCAAGGACCGACAGCCGCCTACGAGCAGTACTTC
TRBD1,TRBV14,TRBJ2-7,-,CASSQTGAREQYF,TGTGCCAGCAGCCAGACAGGGGCGAGAGAGCAGTACTTC
-,TRBV11-2,TRBJ2-7,many,CASSEGSSATYEQYF,TGTGCCAGCAGCGAGGGGTCTAGCGCGACCTACGAGCAGTACTTC
TRBD2,TRBV28,TRBJ2-7,-,CASSFWSPRSGNYEQYF,TGTGCCAGCAGTTTTTGGAGCCCCAGGAGCGGGAACTACGAGCAGTACTTC